The 2 T cell receptor beta chains in this list originate from one sample, sequenced in a study of cytomegalovirus exposure and HLA in healthy donors (dated by TCRdb to 2017 to 2019). Library prep was done by the immunoSEQ multiplex PCR assay. The immuneACCESS repertoire file appears here via TCRdb, limited to in-frame rearrangements. These files lack a portion of the clones; in checked studies, under half of the deficit traces to unresolved V genes, and the cause of the others is not known. The sample table records more than 85,000 clones; roughly nine tenths of these occur just once. The top ten constitute 1.5% to 2% of the sample. The sample taken for sequencing was PBMCs. The receptors here all came from a young woman in good health and CMV-seronegative.

This clone has a handful of counts. The J gene is TRBJ2-7, the V gene TRBV27; possibly TRBD1 for D (6 bases). V was clipped by 3 bases and J by 6 bases, with 9 bases between them. The CDR3 spans 12 residues. Germline lookup yields CDR1 MNHEY and CDR2 SMNVEV (reference sequence). CDR3 amino acids: CASSFRGVEQYF. CDR3 in DNA: TGTGCCAGCAGTTTCAGGGGTGTCGAGCAGTACTTC.

V and J are TRBV27 and TRBJ2-7; 9 bases match TRBD2. Trimming at V came to 3 bases and at J to 3 bases, leaving 6 bases not matched to a gene. This CDR3 comprises 15 residues. Germline V CDR1 and CDR2: MNHEY, SMNVEV (reference sequence). CDR3 sequence: CASSLSAGGNYEQYF. CDR3 DNA sequence: TGTGCCAGCAGTTTGAGCGCGGGGGGGAACTACGAGCAGTACTTC.